This T cell receptor (beta chain) is drawn from a study of cytomegalovirus exposure and HLA in healthy donors (dated 2017 in TCRdb). At the level of the whole study: According to an earlier analysis of 587 of the donors, 150 million to 200 million T cells yielded 95 million to 140 million unique TCR beta sequences and 250 to 350 Gb of sequence data. An early release covering roughly 640 HLA-typed donors comprised approximately 290 gigabases of sequencing data and tens of millions of unique TCR sequences. Donor age, sex, ethnicity and CMV serostatus were compiled alongside the repertoire data. Across about 370 genotyped donors of the cohort, an average of about 240,000 unique TCR beta nucleotide sequences per donor were sequenced, and roughly 20% of those sequences were non-productive. The study profiled the T cell repertoires of some 610 subjects by immunosequencing and related them to cytomegalovirus serostatus. To decide whether each TCR beta V gene segment behaved as functional or pseudogenic, an earlier analysis of over 500 of the donors relied on high-throughput TCR beta sequencing. Typing coverage differed by locus: A, B, C, DRB1 and DQB1 were typed in roughly 629-630 donors, DQA1 in 522, DPA1 in around 610, and DPB1 in just under 490. A later analysis re-examined previously published TCR beta repertoires from hundreds of donors and added high-resolution HLA genotyping to investigate patterns of TCR occurrence. To predict cytomegalovirus infection status, the study brought together high-throughput TCR immunosequencing, statistical association of individual TCRs with disease status, and machine learning. About five DR-DQ haplotypes were treated as single units for association and clustering because of strong linkage in the cohort. Among the roughly 380 genotyped donors, around 81% belonged to the genetic ancestry cluster associated with self-reported Caucasian donors. The study aimed to test whether cataloging public T cell receptors could reveal signatures of past pathogen exposure. Along with the approximately 650-subject first cohort, a separate validation cohort of over a hundred different subjects was used. HLA typing included class I and class II loci at four-digit resolution. The later analysis used no new phenotypic data to find candidate immune exposures, relying instead on TCR beta sequences and their occurrence across donors. Genome-wide SNP genotypes for about 65% of the roughly 670 donors were used in a later genetic analysis, which treated that subset as a discovery cohort. All discovery cohort repertoires had been generated on a single sequencing platform.

Results the study describes overall, beyond this receptor: In a later genetic analysis, fewer N-insertions in productive TCRs were reported among donors in an Asian-associated ancestry cluster than the roughly 710-donor mean. Some IMGT-functional V segments, including TRBV6-2 and TRBV6-3, could not be distinguished by the 87-base-pair reads and were therefore excluded. A total of fewer than 200 TCR beta chains were listed by the study as associated with cytomegalovirus. Over 15 rarely observed V segments, including chromosome 9 orphons, were excluded from the earlier analysis of almost 600 of the donors because counts were too low. A later analysis associated 15,000 to 20,000 TCR beta sequences with specific HLA alleles at a false discovery rate of 0.05. Several of the top co-occurrence clusters appeared to be linked to parvovirus B19, influenza, CMV and Epstein-Barr virus, according to a later analysis. A later analysis found that most CMV-associated TCR beta chains appeared HLA-restricted, with HLA associations seemingly driven largely by CMV exposure. Immune exposure information for the cohort was limited to CMV serostatus. Most TCR sequences were observed very rarely across donors, whereas some public TCRs were present in many individuals. In vitro tests confirmed that a few of the cytomegalovirus-associated TCR beta chains recognize cytomegalovirus antigens. According to a later analysis, TCR association rates differed among HLA loci, with DRB1 alleles showing the most associated TCRs and HLA-C alleles showing the fewest. The cohort was sequenced for TCR beta chains only, and without alpha or paired-chain data the features that could be detected were limited. A later analysis found that HLA-associated TCR beta chains were more clonally expanded and had lower generation probabilities than equally common non-associated chains. The presence/absence analyses assumed that sequencing depth was roughly uniform across donors, and that assumption may not be true. The authors suggested that the approach could potentially be extended to other disease states and immunological phenotypes. When HLA alleles, especially DR and DQ, strongly co-occurred, TCR associations were difficult to assign to individual alleles. Linkage disequilibrium might explain the correlated functional status among segregating V segments, but an unknown experimental factor could not be ruled out. The classifier was reported to diagnose cytomegalovirus status with high specificity and sensitivity in both the original and validation cohorts. In a later genetic analysis, a missense DCLRE1C variant was associated with V-gene and J-gene trimming of TCR beta chains, and the association was replicated in an independent cohort. A cluster of highly shared sequence variants was judged likely to be a technical artifact of the sequencing pipeline. In an earlier analysis of approximately 590 of the donors, most TCR beta V segments were observed in productive rearrangements about 87% or about 30% of the time, broadly matching IMGT annotations. A further reported finding was that TCR beta sequences accurately predicted the HLA-A and HLA-B alleles for most subjects in the first cohort. Because HLA typing was missing for some donors at each locus, association tests included only the typed subset.

Libraries were constructed by the immunoSEQ multiplex PCR assay. The multiplex PCR relied on a mix of 60 forward primers for TCR Vbeta segments and 13 reverse primers for TCR Jbeta segments. Amplification of the CDR3 region of rearranged TCR beta genes was performed with a multiplex PCR assay on genomic DNA. On the Illumina HiSeq System, the amplified TCR beta libraries were sequenced as 87-base-pair reads. The study's processing was this. A later analysis tallied approximately 87 million unique TCR beta chains across the approximately 670 repertoires, and around 12 million of those chains were shared by two or more donors. Raw reads were error-corrected and collapsed into unique sequences by a nearest-neighbor algorithm in which closely related sequences were merged to remove PCR and sequencing errors. V, D and J gene segments were assigned by aligning CDR3 sequences to IMGT reference sequences. For a sequence to be retained, a match of at least six nucleotides was required to both a V gene segment and a J gene segment. A rearrangement was called productive if the CDR3 had no stop codons and remained in frame with V and J, and every other rearrangement was called non-productive. Following IMGT convention, CDR3 was defined as the stretch from the second conserved V-encoded cysteine to the conserved J-encoded phenylalanine. Sequences without an unambiguous match to a single V gene segment were excluded from the earlier analysis of about 640 of the donors. An earlier analysis of fewer than 750 of the donors called V segments functional above 56.7% productive rearrangements and segregating when the between-donor standard deviation exceeded 5%. A statistical classification framework was developed to diagnose cytomegalovirus status using the catalog of TCR beta chain sequences. In a later analysis, V and J genes were assigned by comparing TCR nucleotide sequences against IMGT/GENE-DB human TR gene sequences. In a later analysis, CDR3 sequences and most-parsimonious VDJ recombination scenarios were assigned using the TCRdist pipeline. A later analysis defined each TCR beta chain by its CDR3 amino acid sequence plus V-gene family, and excluded reads lacking a unique V-gene family. A later analysis removed 592 highly shared, low-generation-probability nucleotide sequences to deal with suspected cross-contamination and a sequencing artifact. In a later analysis, a clonal expansion index for each public chain was calculated from normalized within-repertoire ranks of inferred template counts. In a later analysis, generation probabilities were computed using a VDJ recombination model fitted to out-of-frame rearrangements, and the results were checked against IGoR. In a later analysis, hypergeometric tests were used to score TCR-TCR, TCR-HLA and TCR-CMV co-occurrence, with a repertoire-size bias correction applied to TCR pairs. A later analysis estimated false discovery rates by permuting HLA or CMV assignments 20 times. A later analysis grouped co-occurring TCRs with DBSCAN, adding TCRdist sequence similarity when clustering within HLA-allele-positive subsets. For co-occurrence clustering, repertoires with fewer than 30,000 or more than 120,000 public chains were excluded, along with about five repertoires with anomalous nucleotide sharing. TCRdb took over this immuneACCESS table, retaining in-frame rearrangements with V and J assigned. Such tables are incomplete; in checked studies, under half of the missing clones stem from an unresolved V gene, and the remainder is unexplained. Clone size and the V and J calls come from that table; the DNA yielded D and trimming. The sample profile shows roughly 120,000 clones; approximately 72% of them were found once. Clones ranked in the top ten supply 6.5% to 9% of the sample.

Concerning this clone itself: It has no known antigen specificity. The input lacks base qualities; no much larger clone sits a single base away.

The cohort comprised approximately 700 healthy bone marrow donors. All cohort members were sampled while nominally healthy, although unrecorded immune exposures were likely present. The donor tested CMV seropositive and was one of the 289 seropositive cohort members. A peripheral blood sample was collected from each donor, and TCR beta sequencing was performed on peripheral blood mononuclear cells. Genomic DNA was extracted from the blood cell samples with the Qiagen DNeasy Blood Extraction Kit. CDR3 length: 12 amino acids, cysteine to phenylalanine. Only the CDR3 portion is preserved as DNA: 36 bases, with reading frame beginning at the first base. V has 6 bases trimmed and J has 7 bases trimmed; junction bases matching no gene number 5. From the germline V gene, CDR1 is SNHLY and CDR2 is FYNNEI.

In this chain, TRBV2 is recombined with TRBJ1-2; TRBD1 fits 7 bases in the junction. The sequenced material came from PBMCs. The sequence derives from a woman aged 35 to 49 in good health and CMV-seropositive. The CDR3 reads CASRRAGGGYTF. The DNA is TGTGCCAGCAGAAGGGCAGGGGGTGGCTACACCTTC.